This TCR beta chain was identified during a study of PD-L1 blockade in urothelial cancer (dated by TCRdb to about 2017). Concerning the study at large: All patients started therapy around 2014 and received atezolizumab 1,200 mg intravenously every 3 weeks. Nine patients achieved durable clinical benefit and 15 to 20 did not. Pretreatment tumor samples, along with matched peripheral blood serially collected before and after atezolizumab treatment, were subjected to TCR sequencing. Whole exome sequencing and RNA sequencing of pretreatment tumors were performed alongside TCR sequencing in the same patients. Pretreatment blood TCR-seq was available for about 28 patients, at least one posttreatment blood collection was obtained for approximately 24 patients, and tumor TCR-seq was available for approximately 24 patients. Blood samples were analyzed 3 weeks after the start of treatment (second dose) and 6 weeks after the start of treatment. Durable clinical benefit was defined as a progression-free survival longer than 6 months, and TCR features were additionally tested against progression-free survival and overall survival. An exploratory multi-omic analysis was conducted of the somatic, immune and clinical correlates of response to PD-L1 blockade with atezolizumab in urothelial cancer. Blood samples yielded a median of about 150,000 T cells and around 83,000 unique TCRs, with median clonality 0.080. An ECOG performance status of 0 or 1 was recorded for the patients, and 0 to 3 prior chemotherapy regimens had been received by the patients. About 85% of the roughly 29 patients were identified as males with urothelial cancer of bladder origin, and a prior smoking history was reported by 18 of 29 patients.

In the paper's terms, the time point label means: peripheral blood 6 weeks after treatment start. The cohort included 25 to 30 patients with locally advanced or metastatic urothelial carcinoma who were treated at Memorial Sloan Kettering on a trial protocol. Peripheral blood mononuclear cells were collected pretreatment and during treatment, with between 1 and 8 total time points per patient. The Qiagen DNeasy Blood extraction kit was used to purify genomic DNA from total PBMCs and tumor samples. PBMCs were collected pretreatment and during treatment, and were isolated and stored as previously described. Beyond this particular receptor, the publication reports: A pretreatment peripheral blood TCR clonality below the median was linked to improved progression-free and overall survival. Among patients with durable benefit, tumor-associated TCR clones showed greater expansion in peripheral blood 3 weeks after treatment started (n ≈ 22, p = 0.022). Because the sample size was small (n of about 27) and many of the analyses were exploratory, the results are meant to be hypothesis-generating.

The CDR3 runs 13 residues from the cysteine to the phenylalanine. Only the CDR3 DNA is retained, 39 bases long and in frame from the first base. The germline V gene sets CDR1 to MDHEN and CDR2 to SYDVKM. V loses 10 bases, J loses 0 bases, and the germline ends lie 11 bases apart. Regarding this clone: The target of this receptor is not known. The record has no base qualities; no much larger clone is one base away.

To estimate absolute template abundance from read counts, synthetic TCR analog templates were spiked into each PCR. The immunoSEQ assay used bias-controlled V and J gene primers to amplify TCRbeta CDR3 regions from genomic DNA. Sequencing of rearranged TCRbeta segments was done at approximately 20X coverage. Turning to the authors' computational methods: Sequencing errors were corrected by clustering and CDR3s were annotated against IMGT to assign V, D and J genes. Out-of-frame and stop-codon sequences were excluded, and only productive TCRbeta rearrangements were used in downstream analyses. Clonality was calculated as one minus the Shannon entropy normalized by the log of the number of unique productive sequences. Clones differing between time points or between blood and tumor were identified using Fisher's exact test with Benjamini-Hochberg correction, with an adjusted p below 0.01 applied as the threshold. What TCRdb holds here is the immuneACCESS table cut down to in-frame rearrangements. Part of the clones is not present; checked against another copy, under half of the missing clones reflect an unresolved V gene, and the others are unexplained. V and J calls plus clone size are reproduced from that table; the DNA served to infer D and trimming. This sample holds 100,000 to 150,000 clones; about 82% were observed only once. Roughly 2.4% of the sample is held by the ten biggest clonotypes.

The sample in question was PBMCs, obtained around atezolizumab (anti-PD-L1) treatment. The sequence derives from a man aged 45 to 65 with urothelial cancer. The rearranged segments are TRBV28 and TRBJ2-3; the D gene is possibly TRBD2, with 6 bases matching. The base sequence is TGTGCCACCGGGACTGGGAGCACAGATACGCAGTATTTT. Its protein reads: CATGTGSTDTQYF. The reference TRBV28 and TRBJ2-3 proteins fill in what lies around the CDR3, so the full variable domain reads DVKVTQSSRYLVKRTGEKVFLECVQDMDHENMFWYRQDPGLGLRLIYFSYDVKMKEKGDIPEGYSVSREKKERFSLILESASTNQTSMYLCATGTGSTDTQYFGPGTRLTVL.